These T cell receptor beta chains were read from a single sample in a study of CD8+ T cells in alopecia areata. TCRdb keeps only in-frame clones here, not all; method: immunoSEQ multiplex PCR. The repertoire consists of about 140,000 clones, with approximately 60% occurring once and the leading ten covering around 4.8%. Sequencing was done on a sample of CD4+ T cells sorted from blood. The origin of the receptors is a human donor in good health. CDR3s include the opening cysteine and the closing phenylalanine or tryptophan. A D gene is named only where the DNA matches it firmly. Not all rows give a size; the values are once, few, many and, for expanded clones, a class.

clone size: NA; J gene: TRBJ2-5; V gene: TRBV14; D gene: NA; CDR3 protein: CASSQDRRAVQTQYF; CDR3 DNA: TGTGCCAGCAGCCAAGATCGCCGAGCTGTGCAGACCCAGTACTTC
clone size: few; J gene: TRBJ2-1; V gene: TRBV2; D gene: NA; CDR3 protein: CASRGWNNEQFF; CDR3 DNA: TGTGCCAGCAGGGGGTGGAACAATGAGCAGTTCTTC
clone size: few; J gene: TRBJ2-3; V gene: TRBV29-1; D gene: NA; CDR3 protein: CSVVYTDTQYF; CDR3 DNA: TGCAGCGTTGTTTACACAGATACGCAGTATTTT
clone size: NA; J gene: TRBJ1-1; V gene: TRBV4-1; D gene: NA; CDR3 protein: CASSQPGKNTEAFF; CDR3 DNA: TGCGCCAGCAGCCAACCGGGGAAAAACACTGAAGCTTTCTTT
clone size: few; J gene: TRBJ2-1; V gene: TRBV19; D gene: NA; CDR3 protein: CASSIGGLYNEQFF; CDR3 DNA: TGTGCCAGTAGTATAGGCGGACTCTACAATGAGCAGTTCTTC
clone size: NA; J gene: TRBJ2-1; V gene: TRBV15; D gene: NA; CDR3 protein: CATSRAKPGRTFNEQFF; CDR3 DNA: TGTGCCACCAGCAGAGCGAAGCCGGGACGCACTTTCAATGAGCAGTTCTTC
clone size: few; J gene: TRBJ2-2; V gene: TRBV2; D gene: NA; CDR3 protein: CASSVYTGELFF; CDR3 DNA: TGTGCCAGCAGTGTATACACCGGGGAGCTGTTTTTT
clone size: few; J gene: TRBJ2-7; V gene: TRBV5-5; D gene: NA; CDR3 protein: CASSFGSADEQYF; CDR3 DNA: TGTGCCAGCAGCTTTGGTTCAGCGGACGAGCAGTACTTC
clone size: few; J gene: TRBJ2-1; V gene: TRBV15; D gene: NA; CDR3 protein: CATSMGPAGDGNEQFF; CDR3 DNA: TGTGCCACCAGCATGGGCCCGGCAGGGGACGGCAATGAGCAGTTCTTC
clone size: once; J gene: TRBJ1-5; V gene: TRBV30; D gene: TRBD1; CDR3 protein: CAWSVPGTGNQPQHF; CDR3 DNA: TGTGCCTGGAGTGTACCGGGGACAGGCAATCAGCCCCAGCATTTT
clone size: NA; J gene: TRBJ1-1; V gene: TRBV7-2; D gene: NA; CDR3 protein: CASSRDLNTEAFF; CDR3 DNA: TGTGCCAGCAGTAGGGACCTGAACACTGAAGCTTTCTTT
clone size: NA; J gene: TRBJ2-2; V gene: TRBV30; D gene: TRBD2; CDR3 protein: CAWSVKTSGRNTGELFF; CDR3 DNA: TGTGCCTGGAGTGTAAAGACTAGCGGGAGAAACACCGGGGAGCTGTTTTTT
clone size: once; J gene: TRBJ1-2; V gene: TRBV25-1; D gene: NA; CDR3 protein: CASSLANYGYTF; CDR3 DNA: TGTGCCAGCAGTTTAGCTAACTATGGCTACACCTTC
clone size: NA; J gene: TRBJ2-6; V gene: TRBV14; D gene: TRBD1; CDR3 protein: CASSLGQVTSGANVLTF; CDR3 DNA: TGTGCCAGCAGCCTTGGACAGGTTACCTCTGGGGCCAACGTCCTGACTTTC
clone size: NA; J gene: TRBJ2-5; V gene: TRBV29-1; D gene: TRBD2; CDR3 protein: CSVDPISAGYETQYF; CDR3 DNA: TGCAGCGTTGACCCGATATCAGCGGGATACGAGACCCAGTACTTC
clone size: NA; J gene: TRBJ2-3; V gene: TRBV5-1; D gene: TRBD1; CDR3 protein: CASSYETGDTQYF; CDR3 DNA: TGCGCCAGCAGCTACGAGACAGGGGACACGCAGTATTTT
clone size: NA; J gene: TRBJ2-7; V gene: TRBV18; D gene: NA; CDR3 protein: CASSPGTKGGEQYF; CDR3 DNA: TGTGCCAGCTCTCCCGGGACAAAGGGTGGCGAGCAGTACTTC
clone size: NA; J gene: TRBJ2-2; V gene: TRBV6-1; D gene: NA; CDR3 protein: CASRERGIGFSGELFF; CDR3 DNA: TGTGCCAGCAGAGAAAGGGGAATTGGATTCTCCGGGGAGCTGTTTTTT
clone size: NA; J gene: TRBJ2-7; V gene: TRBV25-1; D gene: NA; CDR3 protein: CASSEEGRAYEQYF; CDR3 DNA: TGTGCCAGCAGTGAAGAAGGCAGGGCCTACGAGCAGTACTTC
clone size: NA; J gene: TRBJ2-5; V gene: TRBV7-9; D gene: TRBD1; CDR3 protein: CASSPDRGAETQYF; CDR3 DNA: TGTGCCAGCAGCCCGGACAGGGGCGCAGAGACCCAGTACTTC
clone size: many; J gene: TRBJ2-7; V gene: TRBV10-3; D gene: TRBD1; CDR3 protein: CAIRRGDRAARQYF; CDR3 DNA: TGTGCCATCAGGCGAGGGGACAGGGCGGCAAGGCAGTACTTC
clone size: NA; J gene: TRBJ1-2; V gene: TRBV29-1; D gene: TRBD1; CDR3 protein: CSVVTGDGYTF; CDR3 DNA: TGCAGCGTAGTTACAGGGGATGGCTACACCTTC
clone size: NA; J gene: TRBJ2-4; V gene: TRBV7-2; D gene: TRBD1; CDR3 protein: CASSLGTGGHIQYF; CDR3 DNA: TGTGCCAGCAGCTTAGGAACAGGGGGTCACATTCAGTACTTC
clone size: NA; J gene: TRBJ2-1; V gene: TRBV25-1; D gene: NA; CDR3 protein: CASSEHRFYNEQFF; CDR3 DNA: TGTGCCAGCAGTGAACACAGGTTCTACAATGAGCAGTTCTTC